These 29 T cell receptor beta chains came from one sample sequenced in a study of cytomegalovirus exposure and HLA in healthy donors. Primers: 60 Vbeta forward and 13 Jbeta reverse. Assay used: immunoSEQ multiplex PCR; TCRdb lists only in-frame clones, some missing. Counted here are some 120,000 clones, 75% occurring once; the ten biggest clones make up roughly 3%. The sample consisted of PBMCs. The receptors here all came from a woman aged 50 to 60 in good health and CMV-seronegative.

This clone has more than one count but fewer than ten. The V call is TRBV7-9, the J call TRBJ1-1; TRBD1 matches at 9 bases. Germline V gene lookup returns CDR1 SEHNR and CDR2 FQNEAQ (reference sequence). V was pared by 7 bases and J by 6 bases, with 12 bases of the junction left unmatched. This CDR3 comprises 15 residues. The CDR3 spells CASKGPGQGLAEAFF. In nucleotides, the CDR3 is TGTGCCAGCAAGGGCCCGGGACAGGGTTTGGCTGAAGCTTTCTTT. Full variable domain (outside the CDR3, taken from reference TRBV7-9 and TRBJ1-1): DTGVSQNPRHKITKRGQNVTFRCDPISEHNRLYWYRQTLGQGPEFLTYFQNEAQLEKSRLLSDRFSAERPKGSFSTLEIQRTEQGDSAMYLCASKGPGQGLAEAFFGQGTRLTVV.

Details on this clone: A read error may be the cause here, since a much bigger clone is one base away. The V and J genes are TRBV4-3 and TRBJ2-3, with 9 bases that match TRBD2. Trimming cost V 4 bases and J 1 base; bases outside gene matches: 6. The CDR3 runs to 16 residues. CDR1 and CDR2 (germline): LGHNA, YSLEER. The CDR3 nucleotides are TGCGCCAGCAGCCTAGAGCAGCGGGGGGGCACAGATACGCAGTATTTT. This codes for CASSLEQRGGTDTQYF.

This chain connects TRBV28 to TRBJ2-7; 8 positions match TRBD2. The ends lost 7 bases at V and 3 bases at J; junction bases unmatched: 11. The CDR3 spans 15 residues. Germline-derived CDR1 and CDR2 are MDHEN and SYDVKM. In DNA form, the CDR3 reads TGTGCCAGCATACAGAGCGGGAGCTCCTACTACGAGCAGTACTTC. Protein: CASIQSGSSYYEQYF.

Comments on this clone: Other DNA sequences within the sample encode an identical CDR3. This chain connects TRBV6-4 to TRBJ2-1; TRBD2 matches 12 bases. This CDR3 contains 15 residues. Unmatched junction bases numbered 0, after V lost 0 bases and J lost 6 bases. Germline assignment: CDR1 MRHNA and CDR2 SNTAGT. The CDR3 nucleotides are TGTGCCAGCAGTGACTCGACTAGCGGGAGCAATGAGCAGTTCTTC. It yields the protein CASSDSTSGSNEQFF.

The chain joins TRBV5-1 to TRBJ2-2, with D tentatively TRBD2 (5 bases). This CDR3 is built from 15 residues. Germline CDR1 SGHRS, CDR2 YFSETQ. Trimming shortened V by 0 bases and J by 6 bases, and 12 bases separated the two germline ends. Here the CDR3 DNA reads TGCGCCAGCAGCTTGGAGCCTACTAGTCCCGGGGAGCTGTTTTTT. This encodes CASSLEPTSPGELFF. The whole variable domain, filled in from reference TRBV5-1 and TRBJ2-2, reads KAGVTQTPRYLIKTRGQQVTLSCSPISGHRSVSWYQQTPGQGLQFLFEYFSETQRNKGNFPGRFSGRQFSNSRSEMNVSTLELGDSALYLCASSLEPTSPGELFFGEGSRLTVL.

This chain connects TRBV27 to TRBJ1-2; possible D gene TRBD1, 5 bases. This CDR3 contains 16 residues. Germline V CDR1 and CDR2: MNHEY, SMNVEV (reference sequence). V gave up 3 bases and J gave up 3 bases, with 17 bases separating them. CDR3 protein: CASSFNFRDSDYGYTF. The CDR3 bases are TGTGCCAGCAGTTTCAATTTCCGAGACAGCGACTATGGCTACACCTTC.

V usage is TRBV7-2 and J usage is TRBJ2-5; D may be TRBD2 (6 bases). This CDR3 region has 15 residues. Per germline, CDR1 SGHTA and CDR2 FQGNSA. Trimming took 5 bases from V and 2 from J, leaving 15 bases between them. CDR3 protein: CASSRGGGLQETQYF. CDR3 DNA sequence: TGTGCCAGCAGCAGGGGAGGTGGCTTACAAGAGACCCAGTACTTC.

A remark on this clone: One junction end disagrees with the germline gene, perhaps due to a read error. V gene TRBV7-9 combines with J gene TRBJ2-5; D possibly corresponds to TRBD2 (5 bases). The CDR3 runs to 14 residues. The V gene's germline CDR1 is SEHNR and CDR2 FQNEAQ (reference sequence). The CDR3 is CSSSSEGSFGAQYF. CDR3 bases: TGTTCCAGCAGCTCAGAGGGTTCTTTTGGGGCCCAGTACTTC. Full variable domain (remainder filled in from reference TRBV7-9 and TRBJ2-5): DTGVSQNPRHKITKRGQNVTFRCDPISEHNRLYWYRQTLGQGPEFLTYFQNEAQLEKSRLLSDRFSAERPKGSFSTLEIQRTEQGDSAMYLCSSSSEGSFGAQYFGPGTRLLVL.

The CDR3 loop reads CASSPVRGRAPDTQYF. In DNA, the CDR3 is TGTGCCAGCAGCCCCGTTCGCGGGAGGGCCCCAGATACGCAGTATTTT. The chain joins TRBV11-2 to TRBJ2-3; 9 positions agree with TRBD2. Trimming at V came to 5 bases and at J to 4 bases, leaving 10 bases not matched to a gene. The CDR3 covers 16 residues. Germline V CDR1 and CDR2: SGHAT, FQNNGV.

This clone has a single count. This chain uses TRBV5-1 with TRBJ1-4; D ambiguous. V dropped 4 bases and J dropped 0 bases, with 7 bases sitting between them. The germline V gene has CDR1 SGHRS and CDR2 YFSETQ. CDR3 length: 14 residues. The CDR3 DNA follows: TGCGCCAGCAGCCCAGTTGCAACTAATGAAAAACTGTTTTTT. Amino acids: CASSPVATNEKLFF.

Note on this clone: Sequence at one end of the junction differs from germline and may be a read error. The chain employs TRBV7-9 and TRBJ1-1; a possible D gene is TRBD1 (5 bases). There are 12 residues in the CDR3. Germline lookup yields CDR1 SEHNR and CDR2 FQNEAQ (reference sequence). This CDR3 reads CSSSPRGGEAFF. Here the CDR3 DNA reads TGTTCCAGCAGCCCCCGGGGGGGGGAAGCTTTCTTT.

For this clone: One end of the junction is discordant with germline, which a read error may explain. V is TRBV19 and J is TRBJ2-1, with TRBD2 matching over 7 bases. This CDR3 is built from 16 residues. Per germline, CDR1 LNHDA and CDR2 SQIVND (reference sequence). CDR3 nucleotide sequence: TGTGCCAATAGTTTAATTTCGGCGGGAGTGGTCAATGAGCAGTTCTTC. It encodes CANSLISAGVVNEQFF.

The CDR3 loop reads CASSPQGPNTEAFF. DNA of the CDR3: TGTGCCAGCAGCCCACAGGGGCCGAACACTGAAGCTTTCTTT. The V call is TRBV11-2, the J call TRBJ1-1, with TRBD1 identical over 7 bases. CDR3 length: 14 amino acids. The germline V gene has CDR1 SGHAT and CDR2 FQNNGV. The V and J ends lost 5 bases and 1 base, in that order; junction bases with no gene match: 4.

The CDR3 DNA follows: TGTGCCAGCAGTCCCTATCCAGCGGGAGGGTACGATGAGCAGTTCTTC. It is translated as CASSPYPAGGYDEQFF. V usage is TRBV27 and J usage is TRBJ2-1; 10 nucleotides align to TRBD2. The germline V gene has CDR1 MNHEY and CDR2 SMNVEV (reference sequence). CDR3 size: 16 residues. V dropped 5 bases and J dropped 8; count of bases not matched to a gene: 12.

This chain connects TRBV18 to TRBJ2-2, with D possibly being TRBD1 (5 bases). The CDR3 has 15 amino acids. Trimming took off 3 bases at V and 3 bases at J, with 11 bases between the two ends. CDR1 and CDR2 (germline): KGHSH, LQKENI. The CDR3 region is CASSPIGDHTGELFF. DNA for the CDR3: TGTGCCAGCTCACCGATAGGGGATCACACCGGGGAGCTGTTTTTT.

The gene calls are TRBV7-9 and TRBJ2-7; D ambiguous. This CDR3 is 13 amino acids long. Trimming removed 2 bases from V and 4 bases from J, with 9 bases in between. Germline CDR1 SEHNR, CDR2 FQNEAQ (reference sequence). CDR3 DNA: TGTGCCAGCAGCTTAAGCGTCGGGTACGAGCAGTACTTC. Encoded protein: CASSLSVGYEQYF.

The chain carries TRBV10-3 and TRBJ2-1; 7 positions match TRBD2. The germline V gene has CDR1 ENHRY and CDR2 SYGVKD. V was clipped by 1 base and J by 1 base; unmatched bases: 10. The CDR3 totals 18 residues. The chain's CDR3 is CAISELLGGSGSYNEQFF. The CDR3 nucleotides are TGTGCCATCAGTGAGTTATTGGGCGGGAGCGGTTCCTACAATGAGCAGTTCTTC.

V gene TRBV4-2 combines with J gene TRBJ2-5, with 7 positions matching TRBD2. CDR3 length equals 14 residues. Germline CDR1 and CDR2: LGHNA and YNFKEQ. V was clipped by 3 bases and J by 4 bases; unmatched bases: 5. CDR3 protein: CASSQQLAAETQYF. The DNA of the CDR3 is TGTGCCAGCAGCCAGCAGCTAGCGGCAGAGACCCAGTACTTC.

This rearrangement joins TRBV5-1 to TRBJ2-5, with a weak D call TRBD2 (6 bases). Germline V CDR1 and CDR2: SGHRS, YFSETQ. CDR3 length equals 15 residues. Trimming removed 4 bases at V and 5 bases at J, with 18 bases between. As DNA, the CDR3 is TGCGCCAGCAGCCACACCCCGGGAGAAGGGGAGACCCAGTACTTC. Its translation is CASSHTPGEGETQYF. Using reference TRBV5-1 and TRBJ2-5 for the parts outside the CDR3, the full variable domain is KAGVTQTPRYLIKTRGQQVTLSCSPISGHRSVSWYQQTPGQGLQFLFEYFSETQRNKGNFPGRFSGRQFSNSRSEMNVSTLELGDSALYLCASSHTPGEGETQYFGPGTRLLVL.

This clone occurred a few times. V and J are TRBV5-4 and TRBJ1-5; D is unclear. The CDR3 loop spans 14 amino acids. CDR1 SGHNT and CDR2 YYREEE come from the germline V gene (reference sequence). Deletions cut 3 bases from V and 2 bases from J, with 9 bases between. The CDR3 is CASSSDGGNQPQHF. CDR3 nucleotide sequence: TGTGCCAGCAGCTCCGACGGGGGCAATCAGCCCCAGCATTTT.

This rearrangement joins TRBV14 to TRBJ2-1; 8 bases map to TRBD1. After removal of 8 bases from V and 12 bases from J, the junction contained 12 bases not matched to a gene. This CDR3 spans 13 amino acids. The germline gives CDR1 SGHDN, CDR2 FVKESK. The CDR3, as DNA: TGTGCCAGCCGTTATGGACAGGGAGAGGGGCAGTTCTTC. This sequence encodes CASRYGQGEGQFF.

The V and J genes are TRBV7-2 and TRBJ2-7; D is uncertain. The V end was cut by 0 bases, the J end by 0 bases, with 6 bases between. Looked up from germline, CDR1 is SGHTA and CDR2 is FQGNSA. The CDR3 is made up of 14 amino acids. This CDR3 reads CASSLAVSSYEQYF. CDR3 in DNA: TGTGCCAGCAGCTTAGCGGTTAGCTCCTACGAGCAGTACTTC.

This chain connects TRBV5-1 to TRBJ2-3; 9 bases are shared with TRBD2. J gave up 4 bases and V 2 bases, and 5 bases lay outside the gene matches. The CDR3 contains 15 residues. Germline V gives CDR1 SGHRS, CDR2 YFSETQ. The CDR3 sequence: CASSFTAGGADTQYF. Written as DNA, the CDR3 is TGCGCCAGCAGCTTCACAGCGGGAGGCGCAGATACGCAGTATTTT. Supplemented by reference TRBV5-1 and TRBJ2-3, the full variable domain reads KAGVTQTPRYLIKTRGQQVTLSCSPISGHRSVSWYQQTPGQGLQFLFEYFSETQRNKGNFPGRFSGRQFSNSRSEMNVSTLELGDSALYLCASSFTAGGADTQYFGPGTRLTVL.

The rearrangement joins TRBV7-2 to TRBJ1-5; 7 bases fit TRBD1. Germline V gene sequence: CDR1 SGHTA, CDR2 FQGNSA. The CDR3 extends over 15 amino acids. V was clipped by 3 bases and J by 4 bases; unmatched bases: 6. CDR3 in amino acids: CASSFAGTANQPQHF. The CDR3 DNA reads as TGTGCCAGCAGCTTCGCCGGGACAGCGAATCAGCCCCAGCATTTT.

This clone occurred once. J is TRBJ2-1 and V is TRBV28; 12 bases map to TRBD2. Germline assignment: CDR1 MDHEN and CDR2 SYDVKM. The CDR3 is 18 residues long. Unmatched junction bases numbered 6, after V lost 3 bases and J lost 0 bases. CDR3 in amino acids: CASSLGTSGFYSYNEQFF. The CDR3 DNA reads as TGTGCCAGCAGTTTGGGGACTAGCGGGTTCTACTCCTACAATGAGCAGTTCTTC. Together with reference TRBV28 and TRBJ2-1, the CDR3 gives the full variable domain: DVKVTQSSRYLVKRTGEKVFLECVQDMDHENMFWYRQDPGLGLRLIYFSYDVKMKEKGDIPEGYSVSREKKERFSLILESASTNQTSMYLCASSLGTSGFYSYNEQFFGPGTRLTVL.

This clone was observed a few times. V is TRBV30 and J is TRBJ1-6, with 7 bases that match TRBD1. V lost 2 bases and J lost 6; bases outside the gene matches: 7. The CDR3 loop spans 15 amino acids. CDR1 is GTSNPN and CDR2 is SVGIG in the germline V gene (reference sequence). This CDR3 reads CAWSTGDGVNSPLHF. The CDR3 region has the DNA TGTGCCTGGAGTACAGGGGACGGTGTTAATTCACCCCTCCACTTT. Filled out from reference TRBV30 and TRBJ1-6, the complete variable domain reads SQTIHQWPATLVQPVGSPLSLECTVEGTSNPNLYWYRQAAGRGLQLLFYSVGIGQISSEVPQNLSASRPQDRQFILSSKKLLLSDSGFYLCAWSTGDGVNSPLHFGNGTRLTVT.

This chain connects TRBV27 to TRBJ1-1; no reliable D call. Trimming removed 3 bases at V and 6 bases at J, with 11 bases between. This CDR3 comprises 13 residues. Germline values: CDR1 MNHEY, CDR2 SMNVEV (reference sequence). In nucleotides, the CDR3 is TGTGCCAGCAGTTTCGGGTTAGTGGCTGAAGCTTTCTTT. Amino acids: CASSFGLVAEAFF.

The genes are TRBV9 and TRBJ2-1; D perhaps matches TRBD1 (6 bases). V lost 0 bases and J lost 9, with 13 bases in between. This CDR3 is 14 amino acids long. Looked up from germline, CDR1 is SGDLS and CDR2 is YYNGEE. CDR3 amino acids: CASSVEQGGSEQFF. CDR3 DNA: TGTGCCAGCAGCGTAGAACAGGGTGGCAGTGAGCAGTTCTTC. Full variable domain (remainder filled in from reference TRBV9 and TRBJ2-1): DSGVTQTPKHLITATGQRVTLRCSPRSGDLSVYWYQQSLDQGLQFLIQYYNGEERAKGNILERFSAQQFPDLHSELNLSSLELGDSALYFCASSVEQGGSEQFFGPGTRLTVL.

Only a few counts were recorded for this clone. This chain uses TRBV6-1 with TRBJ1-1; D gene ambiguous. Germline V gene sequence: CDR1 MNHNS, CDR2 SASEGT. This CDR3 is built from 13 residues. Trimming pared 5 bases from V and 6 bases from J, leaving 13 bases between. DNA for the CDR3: TGTGCCAGCAGTCAAGAGAGGTCCTCTGAAGCTTTCTTT. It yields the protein CASSQERSSEAFF.